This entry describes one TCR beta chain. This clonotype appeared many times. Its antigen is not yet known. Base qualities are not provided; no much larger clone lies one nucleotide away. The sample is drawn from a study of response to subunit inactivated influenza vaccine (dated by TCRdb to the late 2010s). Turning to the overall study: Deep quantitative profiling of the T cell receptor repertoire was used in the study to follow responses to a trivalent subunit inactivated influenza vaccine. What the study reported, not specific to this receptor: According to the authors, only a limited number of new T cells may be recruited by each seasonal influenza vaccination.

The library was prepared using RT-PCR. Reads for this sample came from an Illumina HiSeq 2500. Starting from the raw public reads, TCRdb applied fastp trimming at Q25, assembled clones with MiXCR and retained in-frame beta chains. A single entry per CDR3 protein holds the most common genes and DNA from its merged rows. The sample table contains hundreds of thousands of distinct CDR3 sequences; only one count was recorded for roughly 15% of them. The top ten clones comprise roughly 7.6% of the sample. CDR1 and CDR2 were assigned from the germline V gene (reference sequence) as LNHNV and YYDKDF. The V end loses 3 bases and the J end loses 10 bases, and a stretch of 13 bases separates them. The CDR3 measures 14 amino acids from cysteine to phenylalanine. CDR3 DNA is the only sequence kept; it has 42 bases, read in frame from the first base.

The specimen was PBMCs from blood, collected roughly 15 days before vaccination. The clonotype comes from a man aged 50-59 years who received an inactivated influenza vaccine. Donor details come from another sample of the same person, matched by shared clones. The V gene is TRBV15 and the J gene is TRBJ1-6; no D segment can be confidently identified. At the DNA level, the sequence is TGTGCCACCAGCAGGGAAGGGTTTATGTCACCCCTCCACTTT. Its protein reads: CATSREGFMSPLHF.